These 7 T cell receptor beta chains came from one sample sequenced in a study of beta chain features in type 1 diabetes. Reverse transcribing all isolated RNA meant expressed TCRB transcripts were sequenced. TCRdb's copy holds only in-frame clones and misses some; the assay was immunoSEQ multiplex PCR. The sample lists about 740,000 clones, 13% occurring once. Whole-study results and caveats: In all four CD4+ subsets, TCRB CDR3 length was significantly, moderately reduced in type 1 diabetes.

The antigens these receptors bind are not known. Material for sequencing was naive CD4+ T cells from blood. Every receptor here comes from a man younger than 30 with type 1 diabetes.

This clone occurred a few times. The chain has TRBV7-9 and TRBJ2-5, with a possible D match to TRBD2 (7 bases). This CDR3 has 14 amino acids. Germline CDR1 reads SEHNR; CDR2 reads FQNEAQ (reference sequence). The ends were cut back, 0 bases at V and 5 bases at J, with 10 bases in the middle. The CDR3: CASSLAGGPETQYF. In DNA form, the CDR3 reads TGTGCCAGCAGCTTAGCGGGGGGGCCGGAGACCCAGTACTTC. Filled out from reference TRBV7-9 and TRBJ2-5, the complete variable domain reads DTGVSQNPRHKITKRGQNVTFRCDPISEHNRLYWYRQTLGQGPEFLTYFQNEAQLEKSRLLSDRFSAERPKGSFSTLEIQRTEQGDSAMYLCASSLAGGPETQYFGPGTRLLVL.

This clone was seen only a few times. The chain employs TRBV4-1 and TRBJ2-7; TRBD1 or TRBD2 may be the D gene (5 bases each). The germline CDR1 and CDR2 sequences are MGHRA and YSYEKL. The CDR3 sequence is 15 residues long. V was cut by 1 base and J by 6 bases, with 16 bases left in between. The CDR3 DNA reads TGCGCCAGCAGCCAAGTAGGCCGGGGACGTGGCGAGCAGTACTTC. Translated: CASSQVGRGRGEQYF.

This clone showed up just a few times. The chain has TRBV18 and TRBJ1-1; 11 nucleotides align to TRBD1. This CDR3 comprises 13 residues. The germline V gene encodes CDR1 KGHSH and CDR2 LQKENI. V gave up 0 bases and J gave up 11 bases; unmatched junction bases: 2. This chain's CDR3 is CASSPPDRGLAFF. The CDR3 DNA sequence: TGTGCCAGCTCACCACCGGACAGGGGGCTGGCTTTCTTT.

The V and J genes are TRBV7-9 and TRBJ1-5, with D possibly TRBD1 on 5 matching bases. The germline V and J ends were trimmed by 5 bases and 1 base, with 15 bases remaining between them. Germline-derived CDR1 and CDR2 are SEHNR and FQNEAQ (reference sequence). The CDR3 is 16 amino acids. CDR3 nucleotides: TGTGCCAGCAGCCAAGAGGGGACCCTGAGCAATCAGCCCCAGCATTTT. Its translation: CASSQEGTLSNQPQHF.

The chain recombines TRBV7-9 with TRBJ2-7; D gene ambiguous. The V gene's germline CDR1 is SEHNR and CDR2 FQNEAQ (reference sequence). V was cut by 5 bases and J by 5 bases, with 7 bases left in between. The CDR3 has 11 amino acids. This chain's CDR3 is CASSAADEQYF. The CDR3 DNA reads as TGTGCCAGCAGCGCCGCGGACGAGCAGTACTTC.

The chain carries TRBV27 and TRBJ2-7; 9 nucleotides agree with TRBD1. CDR1 and CDR2 (germline): MNHEY, SMNVEV (reference sequence). J gave up 6 bases and V 2 bases, and 2 bases lay outside the gene matches. CDR3 length equals 13 residues. This chain's CDR3 is CASSLTGGFEQYF. The CDR3 DNA reads as TGTGCCAGCAGTTTAACAGGGGGCTTCGAGCAGTACTTC.

This clone was seen more than once but under ten times. V is TRBV10-3 and J is TRBJ2-3; D unclear. Germline CDR1 reads ENHRY; CDR2 reads SYGVKD. The CDR3 is 14 residues long. V was shortened by 3 bases and J by 11 bases, with 18 bases between the two germline ends. The CDR3 DNA is TGTGCCATCAGTGAAGGTCCCCTTCCCTTGGAGCAGTATTTT. This encodes CAISEGPLPLEQYF.